The 30 T cell receptor beta chains given below trace back to one sample, sequenced in a study of Graves' ophthalmopathy and Graves' hyperthyroidism. The TCR beta CDR3 regions underwent amplification from RNA transcripts. The workflow started with a first-round RT-PCR run with HTBI primers and then moved on to a second-round multiplex PCR. TCRdb independently ran MiXCR on the multiplex PCR reads; one entry per CDR3 protein. In the table there are about 500,000 distinct CDR3 sequences, about 35% of which are singletons. Sequenced: peripheral blood or thyroid tissue (not recorded which). These receptors were collected from an adult man with Graves' hyperthyroidism.

CDR3 in DNA: TGTGCCAGCAGTACTAGCGGGAGCAGGCAAGAGACCCAGTACTTC. The encoded protein is CASSTSGSRQETQYF. The J gene is TRBJ2-5, the V gene TRBV12-5; 11 nucleotides match TRBD2. Germline V gene data show CDR1 as LGHNT and CDR2 as FRNRAP. The CDR3 has 15 residues.

V usage is TRBV5-1 and J usage is TRBJ1-1, with 7 positions matching TRBD1. The CDR3 runs 16 residues. The ends lost 0 bases at V and 3 bases at J; junction bases unmatched: 8. Per germline, CDR1 SGHRS and CDR2 YFSETQ. The CDR3 DNA reads TGCGCCAGCAGCTTGGGGACAGGAATTGAGGACACTGAAGCTTTCTTT. Amino acids: CASSLGTGIEDTEAFF.

This clonotype has a handful of counts. This chain joins TRBV28 and TRBJ1-1; unclear D gene. The CDR3 extends over 12 amino acids. V lost 6 bases to trimming and J lost 4 bases, with 9 bases between them. Germline V lookup: CDR1 MDHEN, CDR2 SYDVKM. The CDR3 bases are TGTGCCAGCAGCGCCGCCGCCACTGAAGCTTTCTTT. This codes for CASSAAATEAFF. Full variable domain (rest looked up from reference TRBV28 and TRBJ1-1): DVKVTQSSRYLVKRTGEKVFLECVQDMDHENMFWYRQDPGLGLRLIYFSYDVKMKEKGDIPEGYSVSREKKERFSLILESASTNQTSMYLCASSAAATEAFFGQGTRLTVV.

This clonotype was recorded once. The J gene is TRBJ2-5, the V gene TRBV29-1; D gene uncertain. The germline V gene has CDR1 SQVTM and CDR2 ANQGSEA. V lost 3 bases and J 5 bases, leaving 13 bases between the germline ends. This CDR3 region has 13 residues. CDR3 nucleotide sequence: TGCAGCGTTGACGGGTGGAGTAGGGAGACCCAGTACTTC. Translated, it gives CSVDGWSRETQYF.

On this clonotype: At one end, the junction sequence differs from germline, possibly due to a read error. This sequence joins TRBV2 and TRBJ2-7; the D call may be TRBD1 or TRBD2 (6 bases each). Germline-derived CDR1 and CDR2 are SNHLY and FYNNEI. The CDR3 contains 15 residues. The chain's CDR3 is CASSARGHDRREQHF. The CDR3 DNA follows: TGTGCCAGCAGTGCTAGAGGACATGACAGGAGGGAGCAGCACTTC. Full variable domain (missing parts from reference TRBV2 and TRBJ2-7): EPEVTQTPSHQVTQMGQEVILRCVPISNHLYFYWYRQILGQKVEFLVSFYNNEISEKSEIFDDQFSVERPDGSNFTLKIRSTKLEDSAMYFCASSARGHDRREQHFGPGTRLTVT.

At least ten counts were recorded for this clonotype. This chain uses TRBV12-3 or TRBV12-4 with TRBJ2-2; no reliable D call. The CDR3 extends over 11 amino acids. V lost 7 bases and J 8 bases, leaving 8 bases between the germline ends. Here the CDR3 reads CASTVAGELFF. The CDR3 DNA reads TGTGCCAGCACCGTGGCGGGGGAGCTGTTTTTT.

The table lists this clonotype with a few counts. The rearrangement uses TRBV5-1 and TRBJ2-7; TRBD1 is a possible D gene (6 bases). CDR3 size: 15 residues. Trimming stripped 1 base from V and 1 base from J, with 12 bases between. Germline lookup yields CDR1 SGHRS and CDR2 YFSETQ. This CDR3 is CASSLQGHVSYEQYF. The CDR3 DNA follows: TGCGCCAGCAGCTTGCAGGGGCACGTGTCCTACGAGCAGTACTTC.

At least ten counts were recorded for this clonotype. The genes are TRBV29-1 and TRBJ1-2; D gene ambiguous. Trimming cost V 3 bases and J 7 bases, with 6 bases left between them. The CDR3 covers 10 residues. The V gene's germline CDR1 is SQVTM and CDR2 ANQGSEA. CDR3 coding DNA: TGCAGCGTTGAGGGGTCTGGCTACACCTTC. This translates into CSVEGSGYTF.

This clonotype was seen many times. The CDR3 loop is CATSDVREGTEAFF. The CDR3 nucleotides are TGTGCCACCAGTGATGTTAGGGAGGGCACTGAAGCTTTCTTT. The chain links TRBV24-1 to TRBJ1-1; unclear D gene. V lost 3 bases, J lost 4 bases, and 11 bases lay in between. CDR3 length: 14 residues. Per germline, CDR1 KGHDR and CDR2 SFDVKD.

This clonotype was recorded many times. V is TRBV15 and J is TRBJ1-5; 8 bases agree with TRBD1. Germline assignment: CDR1 LNHNV and CDR2 YYDKDF (reference sequence). There are 14 residues in the CDR3. J lost 5 bases, V lost 5 bases, and 5 bases had no gene match. In DNA form, the CDR3 reads TGTGCCACCAGCGGGGACAGGAGGGATCAGCCCCAGCATTTT. Translated: CATSGDRRDQPQHF. The entire variable domain, with the rest obtained from reference TRBV15 and TRBJ1-5, is as follows: DAMVIQNPRYQVTQFGKPVTLSCSQTLNHNVMYWYQQKSSQAPKLLFHYYDKDFNNEADTPDNFQSRRPNTSFCFLDIRSPGLGDTAMYLCATSGDRRDQPQHFGDGTRLSIL.

This clonotype has ten or more counts. The chain links TRBV24-1 to TRBJ1-2, with a possible D match to TRBD1 (5 bases). Germline-derived CDR1 and CDR2 are KGHDR and SFDVKD. The V end lost 6 bases, the J end lost 6 bases, and 10 bases lay between the germline ends. This CDR3 is built from 12 residues. The CDR3 DNA sequence: TGTGCCACCAGTCGAGGAGGGGATGGCTACACCTTC. Its translation is CATSRGGDGYTF.

This clonotype was detected ten times or more. J is TRBJ1-5 and V is TRBV29-1; perhaps TRBD1 as D (5 bases). Germline V gene lookup returns CDR1 SQVTM and CDR2 ANQGSEA. Trimming shortened V by 5 bases and J by 1 base, and 6 bases separated the two germline ends. CDR3 length: 12 residues. CDR3 sequence reads: CSVRDSNQPQHF. In DNA form, the CDR3 reads TGCAGCGTTAGGGACAGCAATCAGCCCCAGCATTTT. The complete variable domain, with remaining parts taken from reference TRBV29-1 and TRBJ1-5, reads SAVISQKPSRDICQRGTSLTIQCQVDSQVTMMFWYRQQPGQSLTLIATANQGSEATYESGFVIDKFPISRPNLTFSTLTVSNMSPEDSSIYLCSVRDSNQPQHFGDGTRLSIL.

This clonotype was seen ten or more times. This rearrangement joins TRBV24-1 to TRBJ1-1; D unclear. Germline assignment: CDR1 KGHDR and CDR2 SFDVKD. CDR3 length equals 12 residues. Trimming left V 0 bases short and J 9 bases short, with 7 bases between. The CDR3 is CATSDLRDQAFF. CDR3 bases: TGTGCCACCAGTGATTTGCGTGATCAAGCTTTCTTT.

This sequence joins TRBV10-3 and TRBJ2-7; possible D gene TRBD2, 7 bases. The CDR3 is 17 residues long. Germline-derived CDR1 and CDR2 are ENHRY and SYGVKD. The germline V and J ends were trimmed by 6 bases and 0 bases, with 21 bases remaining between them. DNA of the CDR3: TGTGCCATCAGGAGAGGGGGTTTGGCGGGGGACTCCTACGAGCAGTACTTC. It translates to CAIRRGGLAGDSYEQYF.

This clonotype has a single count. A much larger clone differs by one base, so this may be a read error. The chain combines TRBV6-5 with TRBJ1-4; TRBD1 matches at 7 bases. The CDR3 contains 14 residues. CDR1 and CDR2 (germline): MNHEY, SVGAGI. CDR3 bases: TGTGCCAGCAGGTCGGACAGGACTAATGGAAAACTGTTTTTT. This translates into CASRSDRTNGKLFF.

At least ten counts were recorded for this clonotype. This sequence joins TRBV2 and TRBJ1-3; D gene ambiguous. Germline V CDR1 and CDR2: SNHLY, FYNNEI. This CDR3 has 13 residues. Between the trimmed V and J ends, which lost 1 base and 11 bases, there was a span of 12 bases. Here the CDR3 DNA reads TGTGCCAGCAGTGAAGTTTCCCGTGGTGCCATATATTTT. It translates to CASSEVSRGAIYF.

The V and J genes are TRBV2 and TRBJ1-1, with 7 bases fitting TRBD1. The CDR3 is 18 residues long. The V gene end was trimmed by 4 bases and the J gene end by 0 bases; junction bases not matched to a gene: 14. Germline lookup yields CDR1 SNHLY and CDR2 FYNNEI. CDR3 coding DNA: TGTGCCAGCAGTGGGGGACAGTTCGACCAGTCCTTGAACACTGAAGCTTTCTTT. It specifies CASSGGQFDQSLNTEAFF.

This clonotype has at least ten counts. This sequence joins TRBV7-9 and TRBJ1-4, with 7 positions matching TRBD1. CDR1 SEHNR and CDR2 FQNEAQ come from the germline V gene (reference sequence). The CDR3 spans 14 residues. Trimming at V came to 5 bases and at J to 6 bases, leaving 6 bases not matched to a gene. CDR3 DNA sequence: TGTGCCAGCAGCCCAAGAGGGGGCGATGAAAAACTGTTTTTT. This gives the protein CASSPRGGDEKLFF.

The rearrangement links TRBV11-2 to TRBJ1-6, with a weak D call TRBD1 (6 bases). Trimming cost V 6 bases and J 0 bases, with 18 bases left between them. Germline lookup yields CDR1 SGHAT and CDR2 FQNNGV. The CDR3 has 18 amino acids. In DNA, the CDR3 is TGTGCCAGCAGTTTACGTACCGGGGGCCTCTCCTATAATTCACCCCTCCACTTT. It yields the protein CASSLRTGGLSYNSPLHF.

This clonotype was detected many times. The V call is TRBV7-9, the J call TRBJ2-7; TRBD1 matches at 7 bases. The CDR3 has 11 amino acids. Germline trimming cut 7 bases from V and 7 bases from J; bases unmatched to any gene: 4. The germline V gene has CDR1 SEHNR and CDR2 FQNEAQ (reference sequence). This CDR3 reads CASNQGVEQYF. CDR3 nucleotides: TGTGCCAGCAACCAGGGGGTAGAGCAGTACTTC.

This rearrangement joins TRBV10-3 to TRBJ1-4, with D tentatively TRBD1 (6 bases). CDR1 and CDR2 (germline): ENHRY, SYGVKD. The CDR3 sequence is 13 residues long. V shed 8 bases and J shed 4 bases, with 11 bases lying between them. CDR3 sequence: CAIQQGGNEKLFF. The CDR3 DNA reads TGTGCCATCCAACAGGGAGGTAATGAAAAACTGTTTTTT.

This clonotype was seen at least ten times. The V call is TRBV2, the J call TRBJ1-6; tentative D call: TRBD1 (5 bases). Germline V gene data show CDR1 as SNHLY and CDR2 as FYNNEI. CDR3 size: 14 residues. Trimming removed 4 bases from V and 7 bases from J, with 11 bases in between. CDR3 amino acids: CASSGQFGNSPLHF. CDR3 DNA sequence: TGTGCCAGCAGTGGACAGTTCGGGAATTCACCCCTCCACTTT.

The genes are TRBV2 and TRBJ1-5, with 7 bases aligning to TRBD1. The V segment lost 1 base and the J segment 2 bases; nucleotides outside the gene matches: 11. Germline lookup yields CDR1 SNHLY and CDR2 FYNNEI. There are 18 residues in the CDR3. The CDR3 spells CASSEGSRGSGGNQPQHF. CDR3 DNA sequence: TGTGCCAGCAGTGAAGGTAGCAGGGGGAGTGGTGGCAATCAGCCCCAGCATTTT.

The CDR3 nucleotides read TGTGCCTCATCAGGGACTAGCGGGGGGGCGGACACCGGGGAGCTGTTTTTT. Protein product: CASSGTSGGADTGELFF. This chain connects TRBV19 to TRBJ2-2, with 16 positions matching TRBD2. CDR3 length: 17 residues. Per germline, CDR1 LNHDA and CDR2 SQIVND (reference sequence). The ends lost 11 bases at V and 3 bases at J; junction bases unmatched: 9.

This clonotype was seen many times. This chain connects TRBV19 to TRBJ1-2, with 10 bases fitting TRBD1. Trimming cost V 3 bases and J 4 bases; bases outside gene matches: 11. Germline values: CDR1 LNHDA, CDR2 SQIVND (reference sequence). The CDR3 runs 17 residues. The CDR3 bases are TGTGCCAGTAGTATCCCTGCCGCCGGGACAGGGGTCTATGGCTACACCTTC. This translates into CASSIPAAGTGVYGYTF.

This clonotype has ten or more counts. The V and J genes are TRBV11-2 and TRBJ2-7; perhaps TRBD1 as D (5 bases). The CDR3 loop spans 14 amino acids. Trimming removed 5 bases at V and 4 bases at J, with 15 bases between. CDR1 is SGHAT and CDR2 is FQNNGV in the germline V gene. The CDR3 DNA sequence: TGTGCCAGCAGCATCCGCCCGACAGCTTACGAGCAGTACTTC. It is translated as CASSIRPTAYEQYF. The full variable domain, rest sourced from reference TRBV11-2 and TRBJ2-7, is EAGVAQSPRYKIIEKRQSVAFWCNPISGHATLYWYQQILGQGPKLLIQFQNNGVVDDSQLPKDRFSAERLKGVDSTLKIQPAKLEDSAVYLCASSIRPTAYEQYFGPGTRLTVT.

V is TRBV9 and J is TRBJ2-6; 8 nucleotides align to TRBD2. The CDR3 sequence is 18 residues long. The J segment lost 4 bases and the V segment lost 0 bases, leaving 9 bases of the junction unmatched. Germline CDR1 reads SGDLS; CDR2 reads YYNGEE. Here the CDR3 reads CASSVDGRGFSGANVLTF. In DNA, the CDR3 is TGTGCCAGCAGCGTAGACGGGAGGGGGTTTTCCGGGGCCAACGTCCTGACTTTC.

This sequence joins TRBV20-1 and TRBJ1-4; TRBD1 is a possible D gene (6 bases). Germline CDR1 DFQATT, CDR2 SNEGSKA (reference sequence). Trimming stripped 6 bases from V and 3 bases from J, with 14 bases between. CDR3 length: 14 amino acids. This chain's CDR3 is CSATVQGSNEKLFF. Written as DNA, the CDR3 is TGCAGTGCCACTGTACAGGGCTCTAATGAAAAACTGTTTTTT.

The gene calls are TRBV7-9 and TRBJ2-7; 10 nucleotides line up with TRBD1. CDR3 size: 14 residues. The germline CDR1 and CDR2 sequences are SEHNR and FQNEAQ (reference sequence). The J segment lost 3 bases and the V segment lost 5 bases, leaving 4 bases of the junction unmatched. The CDR3 nucleotides are TGTGCCAGCAGCGTCGGACAGGGGGACTACGAGCAGTACTTC. It is translated as CASSVGQGDYEQYF.

This clonotype was observed many times. This rearrangement joins TRBV6-1 to TRBJ1-1; no clear D. The CDR3 spans 13 residues. Deletions cut 4 bases from V and 3 bases from J, with 9 bases between. In germline, CDR1 is MNHNS, CDR2 SASEGT. CDR3 sequence: CASSVGRYTEAFF. The CDR3 nucleotides are TGTGCCAGCAGTGTTGGCAGGTACACTGAAGCTTTCTTT.